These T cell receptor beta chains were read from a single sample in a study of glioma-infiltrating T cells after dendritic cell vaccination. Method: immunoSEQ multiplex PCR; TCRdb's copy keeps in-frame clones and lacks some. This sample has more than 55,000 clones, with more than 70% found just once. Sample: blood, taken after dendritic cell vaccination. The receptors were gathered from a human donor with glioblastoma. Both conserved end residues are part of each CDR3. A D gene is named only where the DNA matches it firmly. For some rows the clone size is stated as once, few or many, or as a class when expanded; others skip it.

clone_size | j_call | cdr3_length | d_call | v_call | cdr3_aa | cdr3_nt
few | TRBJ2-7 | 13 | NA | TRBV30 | CAWSVRQGSEQYF | TGTGCCTGGAGTGTACGGCAGGGATCCGAGCAGTACTTC
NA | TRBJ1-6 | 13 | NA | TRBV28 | CASTTQGNSPLHF | TGTGCCAGCACAACCCAGGGTAATTCACCCCTCCACTTT
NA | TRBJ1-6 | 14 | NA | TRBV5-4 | CASSPGTMNSPLHF | TGTGCCAGCAGCCCAGGGACTATGAATTCACCCCTCCACTTT
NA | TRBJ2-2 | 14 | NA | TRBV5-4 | CASSPGDVTGELFF | TGTGCCAGCAGCCCGGGGGACGTGACCGGGGAGCTGTTTTTT
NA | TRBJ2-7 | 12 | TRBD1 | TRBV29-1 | CSVGQGSYEQYF | TGCAGCGTTGGACAGGGGTCCTACGAGCAGTACTTC
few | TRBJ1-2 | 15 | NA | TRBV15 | CATSRGAVQRRGYTF | TGTGCCACCAGCAGAGGGGCTGTTCAAAGAAGGGGCTACACCTTC
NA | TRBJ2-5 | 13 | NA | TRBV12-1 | CASSFQSGETQYF | TGTGCCAGCAGCTTTCAGTCCGGGGAGACCCAGTACTTC
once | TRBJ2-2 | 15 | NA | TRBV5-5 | CASSSLGGNIGELFF | TGTGCCAGCAGCTCCCTTGGGGGGAACATCGGGGAGCTGTTTTTT
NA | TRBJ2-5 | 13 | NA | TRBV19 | CASSRSVQETQYF | TGTGCCAGTAGTAGGTCAGTTCAAGAGACCCAGTACTTC
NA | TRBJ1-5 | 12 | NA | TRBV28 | CASSFSWFPQHF | TGTGCCAGCAGTTTTAGCTGGTTTCCCCAGCATTTT
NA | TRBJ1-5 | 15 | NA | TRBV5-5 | CASSLATGFGQPQHF | TGTGCCAGCAGCTTGGCCACAGGCTTCGGGCAGCCCCAGCATTTT
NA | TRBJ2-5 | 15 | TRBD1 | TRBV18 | CASSTRGTGQETQYF | TGTGCCAGCTCAACCCGCGGGACAGGGCAAGAGACCCAGTACTTC
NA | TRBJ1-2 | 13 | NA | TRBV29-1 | CSAKHGGGKGYTF | TGCAGCGCTAAGCACGGGGGGGGAAAAGGCTACACCTTC
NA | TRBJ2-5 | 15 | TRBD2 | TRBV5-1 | CASRSTSGPQETQYF | TGCGCCAGCAGGTCTACTAGCGGGCCGCAAGAGACCCAGTACTTC
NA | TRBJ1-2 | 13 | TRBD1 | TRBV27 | CASSLDRGRGYTF | TGTGCCAGCAGTTTAGACAGGGGGCGTGGCTACACCTTC
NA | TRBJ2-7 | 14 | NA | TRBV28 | CASRPRGARYEQYF | TGTGCCAGCAGACCCCGGGGGGCCCGCTACGAGCAGTACTTC
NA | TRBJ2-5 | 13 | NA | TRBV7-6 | CASPFRGEETQYF | TGTGCCAGCCCTTTCAGGGGTGAGGAGACCCAGTACTTC
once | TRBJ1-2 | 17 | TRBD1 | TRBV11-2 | CASSSRYPGQGNYGYTF | TGTGCCAGCAGCTCTAGATACCCGGGACAGGGGAACTATGGCTACACCTTC
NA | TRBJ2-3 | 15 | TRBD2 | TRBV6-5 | CASSYTSGTTDTQYF | TGTGCCAGCAGTTACACTAGCGGAACCACAGATACGCAGTATTTT
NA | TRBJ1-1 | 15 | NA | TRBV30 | CACSIQGFRNTEAFF | TGTGCCTGCTCAATTCAGGGTTTCAGGAACACTGAAGCTTTCTTT
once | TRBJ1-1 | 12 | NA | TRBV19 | CASSIQGSEAFF | TGTGCCAGTAGTATACAGGGATCTGAAGCTTTCTTT
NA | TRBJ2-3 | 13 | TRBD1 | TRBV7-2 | CASSSDRADTQYF | TGTGCCAGCAGCTCGGACAGGGCAGATACGCAGTATTTT